This is a list of T cell receptor beta chains from one sample in a study of T cell responses to AZD1222 COVID-19 vaccine. The method was immunoSEQ multiplex PCR; TCRdb's version includes in-frame clones alone and lacks a portion of them. Among roughly 120,000 clones listed, roughly nine tenths were seen once. This sample comprised peripheral blood, obtained on day 0 of AZD1222 vaccination. These receptor sequences come from an adult in good health. Both conserved end residues are part of each CDR3. D genes are given only for firm matches. Size is omitted from some rows. Given values are once, few, many or a class for expanded clones.

clone size: .; D gene: .; V gene: TRBV6-2/TRBV6-3; J gene: TRBJ2-1; CDR3 DNA: TGTGCCAGCAGTTACTCGGGCAGGGCGAATGAGCAGTTCTTC; CDR3 protein: CASSYSGRANEQFF
clone size: .; D gene: .; V gene: TRBV7-2; J gene: TRBJ2-2; CDR3 DNA: TGTGCCAGCAGCTCCTCCGGGACGCCCCGGGCCGGGGAGCTGTTTTTT; CDR3 protein: CASSSSGTPRAGELFF
clone size: few; D gene: TRBD1; V gene: TRBV30; J gene: TRBJ2-2; CDR3 DNA: TGTGCCTGGCGACGGACAGGGCCTGGGGCCACCGGGGAGCTGTTTTTT; CDR3 protein: CAWRRTGPGATGELFF
clone size: .; D gene: .; V gene: TRBV27; J gene: TRBJ2-5; CDR3 DNA: TGTGCCAGCAGTTTATATGGCCAGAAGTACCAAGAGACCCAGTACTTC; CDR3 protein: CASSLYGQKYQETQYF
clone size: once; D gene: .; V gene: TRBV7-2; J gene: TRBJ2-1; CDR3 DNA: .; CDR3 protein: CASSQVGSGSEFF
clone size: .; D gene: .; V gene: TRBV4-1; J gene: TRBJ1-4; CDR3 DNA: TGCGCCAGCAGCATGAAGGGAGCAGCCGTGGGTGAAAAACTGTTTTTT; CDR3 protein: CASSMKGAAVGEKLFF
clone size: once; D gene: TRBD2; V gene: TRBV6-4; J gene: TRBJ2-2; CDR3 DNA: TGTGCCAGCAGCCTCGGGACTAGCGGGAACACCGGGGAGCTGTTTTTT; CDR3 protein: CASSLGTSGNTGELFF
clone size: .; D gene: .; V gene: TRBV6-5; J gene: TRBJ2-7; CDR3 DNA: TGTGCCAGCGCGGGGACCCTCTCCTACGAGCAGTACTTC; CDR3 protein: CASAGTLSYEQYF
clone size: .; D gene: .; V gene: TRBV2; J gene: TRBJ1-2; CDR3 DNA: TGTGCCAGCAGGACAGGACCAGACTATGGCTACACCTTC; CDR3 protein: CASRTGPDYGYTF
clone size: .; D gene: .; V gene: TRBV6-2/TRBV6-3; J gene: TRBJ1-1; CDR3 DNA: TGTGCCAGCAGTTATGGGGGACTTCAAGCTTTCTTT; CDR3 protein: CASSYGGLQAFF
clone size: .; D gene: .; V gene: TRBV12-3/TRBV12-4; J gene: TRBJ2-7; CDR3 DNA: TGTGCCAGCAGTTTACAGACGCGGCAGTACTTC; CDR3 protein: CASSLQTRQYF
clone size: few; D gene: .; V gene: TRBV6-1; J gene: TRBJ1-5; CDR3 DNA: TGTGCCAGCAGTGAAGCGATGAATCAGCCCCAGCATTTT; CDR3 protein: CASSEAMNQPQHF
clone size: .; D gene: .; V gene: TRBV30; J gene: TRBJ1-1; CDR3 DNA: TGTGCCTGGAAGTGGAGGCCTGGAACTGAAGCTTTCTTT; CDR3 protein: CAWKWRPGTEAFF
clone size: .; D gene: TRBD1; V gene: TRBV24-1; J gene: TRBJ1-2; CDR3 DNA: TGTGCCACCAGTACCGCCAGGACAGGGAACTATGGCTACACCTTC; CDR3 protein: CATSTARTGNYGYTF
clone size: .; D gene: .; V gene: TRBV7-9; J gene: TRBJ1-4; CDR3 DNA: TGTGCCAGCAGCTTTACAGGGTTGACTAATGAAAAACTGTTTTTT; CDR3 protein: CASSFTGLTNEKLFF
clone size: once; D gene: .; V gene: TRBV7-2; J gene: TRBJ2-7; CDR3 DNA: TGTGCCAGCAGATCCCGGGACAACTACGAGCAGTACTTC; CDR3 protein: CASRSRDNYEQYF
clone size: .; D gene: .; V gene: TRBV10-1; J gene: TRBJ1-2; CDR3 DNA: TGCGCCAGCAGTGGACCTATGTGGGGCTACACCTTC; CDR3 protein: CASSGPMWGYTF
clone size: .; D gene: .; V gene: TRBV11-3; J gene: TRBJ1-3; CDR3 DNA: TGTGCCAGCAGCTCGCGGGGCAGGGAAAGAAACACCATATATTTT; CDR3 protein: CASSSRGRERNTIYF
clone size: .; D gene: .; V gene: TRBV24-1; J gene: TRBJ2-3; CDR3 DNA: TGTGCCACCAGTGAACGGGACAGCACAGATACGCAGTATTTT; CDR3 protein: CATSERDSTDTQYF
clone size: .; D gene: .; V gene: TRBV4-1; J gene: TRBJ1-5; CDR3 DNA: TGCGCCAGCAGCCAAAATACAGGGCTTCAGCCCCAGCATTTT; CDR3 protein: CASSQNTGLQPQHF
clone size: .; D gene: .; V gene: TRBV27; J gene: TRBJ2-7; CDR3 DNA: TGTGCCAGCAGTTTCCTCCCTCCGGGCAACGGCCTTTACGAGCAGTACTTC; CDR3 protein: CASSFLPPGNGLYEQYF
clone size: .; D gene: .; V gene: TRBV27; J gene: TRBJ1-2; CDR3 DNA: TGTGCCAGCAGTCCGCCTGACAGATCCTATGGCTACACCTTC; CDR3 protein: CASSPPDRSYGYTF
clone size: .; D gene: .; V gene: TRBV24-1; J gene: TRBJ1-5; CDR3 DNA: TGTGCCACCAGTGATCCCTCCAGGGCTTCGGGCCAGCATTTT; CDR3 protein: CATSDPSRASGQHF